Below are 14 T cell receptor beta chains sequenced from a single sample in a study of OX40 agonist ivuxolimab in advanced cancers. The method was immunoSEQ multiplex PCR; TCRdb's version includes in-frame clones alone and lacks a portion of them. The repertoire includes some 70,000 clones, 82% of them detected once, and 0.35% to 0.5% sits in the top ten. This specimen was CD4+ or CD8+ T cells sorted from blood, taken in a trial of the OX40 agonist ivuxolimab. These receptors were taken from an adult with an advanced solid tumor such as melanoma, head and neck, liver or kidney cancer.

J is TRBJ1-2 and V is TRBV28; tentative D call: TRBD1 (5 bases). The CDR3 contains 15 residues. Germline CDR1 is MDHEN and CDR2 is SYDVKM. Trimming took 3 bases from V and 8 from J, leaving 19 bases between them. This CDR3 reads CASSFGGRDLYGYTF. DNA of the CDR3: TGTGCCAGCAGTTTTGGTGGCAGGGATCTTTACGGCTACACCTTC.

CDR3 in DNA: TGCGCCAGCAGCGCCCTAGCGGGGGCCAACGGGGAGCTGTTTTTT. Translating it yields CASSALAGANGELFF. The rearrangement links TRBV5-1 to TRBJ2-2; 10 bases align to TRBD2. Germline V gene lookup returns CDR1 SGHRS and CDR2 YFSETQ. The CDR3 is 15 residues long. J lost 7 bases, V lost 4 bases, and 7 bases had no gene match.

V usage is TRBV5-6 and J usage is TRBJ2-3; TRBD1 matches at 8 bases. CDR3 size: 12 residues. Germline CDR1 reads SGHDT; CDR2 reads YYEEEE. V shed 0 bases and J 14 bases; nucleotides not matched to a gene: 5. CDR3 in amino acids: CASSLEGTGRYF. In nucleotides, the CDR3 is TGTGCCAGCAGCTTGGAAGGGACAGGAAGGTATTTT.

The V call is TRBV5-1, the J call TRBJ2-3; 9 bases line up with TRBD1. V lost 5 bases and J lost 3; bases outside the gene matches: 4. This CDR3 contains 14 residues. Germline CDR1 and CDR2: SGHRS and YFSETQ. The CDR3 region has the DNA TGCGCCAGCAGGTCGACAGGGGGGACAGATACGCAGTATTTT. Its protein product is CASRSTGGTDTQYF.

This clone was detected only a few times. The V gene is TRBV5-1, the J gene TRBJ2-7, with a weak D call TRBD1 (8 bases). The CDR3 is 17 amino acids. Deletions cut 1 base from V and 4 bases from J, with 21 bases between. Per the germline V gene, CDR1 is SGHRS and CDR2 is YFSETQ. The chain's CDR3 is CASSLTGGANRLYEQYF. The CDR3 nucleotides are TGCGCCAGCAGCTTGACAGGGGGGGCGAACCGACTTTACGAGCAGTACTTC.

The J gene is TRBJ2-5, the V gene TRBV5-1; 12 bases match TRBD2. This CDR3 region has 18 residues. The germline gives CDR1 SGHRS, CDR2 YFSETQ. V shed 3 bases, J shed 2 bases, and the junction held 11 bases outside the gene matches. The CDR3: CASSSNRFGLAGQETQYF. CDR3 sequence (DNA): TGCGCCAGCAGCTCGAATCGTTTTGGACTAGCGGGACAAGAGACCCAGTACTTC.

In DNA form, the CDR3 reads TGTGCCAGCAGCTTTTTGTCAACCTACGAGCAGTACTTC. Its translation is CASSFLSTYEQYF. The genes are TRBV5-6 and TRBJ2-7; D is uncertain. V lost 2 bases to trimming and J lost 2 bases, with 8 bases between them. This CDR3 comprises 13 residues. Germline V CDR1 and CDR2: SGHDT, YYEEEE.

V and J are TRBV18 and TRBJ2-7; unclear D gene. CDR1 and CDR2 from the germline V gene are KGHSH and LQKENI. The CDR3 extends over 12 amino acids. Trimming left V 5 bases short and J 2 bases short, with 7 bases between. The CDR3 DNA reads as TGTGCCAGCTCAAATAACGCCTACGAGCAGTACGTC. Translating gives CASSNNAYEQYV.

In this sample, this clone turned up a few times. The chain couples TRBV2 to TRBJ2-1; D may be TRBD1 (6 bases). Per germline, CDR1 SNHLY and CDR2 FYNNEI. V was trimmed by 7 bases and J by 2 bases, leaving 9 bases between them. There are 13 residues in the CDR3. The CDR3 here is CASKQGPYNEQFF. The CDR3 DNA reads TGTGCCAGCAAACAGGGCCCCTACAATGAGCAGTTCTTC.

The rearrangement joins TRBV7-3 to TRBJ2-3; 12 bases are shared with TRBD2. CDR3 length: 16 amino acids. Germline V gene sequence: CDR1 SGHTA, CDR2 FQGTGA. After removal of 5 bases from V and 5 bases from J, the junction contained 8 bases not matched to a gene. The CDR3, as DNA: TGTGCCAGCAGCCCACGTCCGGGACTAGCGGGAGATACGCAGTATTTT. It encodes CASSPRPGLAGDTQYF.

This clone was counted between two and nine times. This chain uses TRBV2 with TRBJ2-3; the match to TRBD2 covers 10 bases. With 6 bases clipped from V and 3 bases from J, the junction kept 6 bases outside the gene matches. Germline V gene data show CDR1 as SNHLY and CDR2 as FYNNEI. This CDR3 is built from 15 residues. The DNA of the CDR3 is TGTGCCAGCAGATTAGCGGGGGGCGCTACAGATACGCAGTATTTT. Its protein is CASRLAGGATDTQYF.

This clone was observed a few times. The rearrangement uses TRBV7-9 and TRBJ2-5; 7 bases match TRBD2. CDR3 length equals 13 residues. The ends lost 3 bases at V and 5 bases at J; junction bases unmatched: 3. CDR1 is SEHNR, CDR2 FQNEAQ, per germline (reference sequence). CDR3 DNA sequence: TGTGCCAGCAGCTTCGGGGGGTACGAGACCCAGTACTTC. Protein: CASSFGGYETQYF.

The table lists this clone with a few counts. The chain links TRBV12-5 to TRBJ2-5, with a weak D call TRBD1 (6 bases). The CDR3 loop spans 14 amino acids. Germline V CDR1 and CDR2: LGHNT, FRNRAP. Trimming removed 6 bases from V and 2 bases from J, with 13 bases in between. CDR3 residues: CASGKDSLQETQYF. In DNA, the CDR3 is TGTGCTAGTGGAAAGGACAGCCTACAAGAGACCCAGTACTTC. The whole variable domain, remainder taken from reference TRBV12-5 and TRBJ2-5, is DARVTQTPRHKVTEMGQEVTMRCQPILGHNTVFWYRQTMMQGLELLAYFRNRAPLDDSGMPKDRFSAEMPDATLATLKIQPSEPRDSAVYFCASGKDSLQETQYFGPGTRLLVL.

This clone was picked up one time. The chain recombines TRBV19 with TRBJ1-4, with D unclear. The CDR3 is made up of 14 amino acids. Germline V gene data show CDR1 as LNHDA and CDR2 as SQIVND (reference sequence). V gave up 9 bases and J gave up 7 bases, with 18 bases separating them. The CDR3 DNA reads TGTGCCAGCCAACGCGGGTTACGCGGTGAAAAACTGTTTTTT. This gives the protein CASQRGLRGEKLFF. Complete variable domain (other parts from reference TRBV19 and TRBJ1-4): DGGITQSPKYLFRKEGQNVTLSCEQNLNHDAMYWYRQDPGQGLRLIYYSQIVNDFQKGDIAEGYSVSREKKESFPLTVTSAQKNPTAFYLCASQRGLRGEKLFFGSGTQLSVL.